The 10 T cell receptor beta chains listed next were all sequenced from one sample in a study of shared clonotypes between healthy human individuals. Method: immunoSEQ multiplex PCR; TCRdb's copy keeps in-frame clones and lacks some. There are about 1.1 million clones in the sample; roughly 80% occur only once, and almost 0.9% lies in the top ten. The sample was memory CD4+ T cells from PBMCs. The subset is: CD45RA-negative fraction. The source of these receptors is a young man in good health. Some clones in this sample may be carry-over from other donors' samples.

The V call is TRBV27, the J call TRBJ2-1; TRBD2 aligns across 9 bases. Germline V CDR1 and CDR2: MNHEY, SMNVEV (reference sequence). CDR3 length: 15 residues. The V and J ends lost 6 bases and 10 bases, in that order; junction bases with no gene match: 13. As DNA, the CDR3 is TGTGCCAGCAGGCCCCTAGCGGGACCCTTGGGGGAGCAGTTCTTC. Translated, it gives CASRPLAGPLGEQFF.

The rearrangement links TRBV5-1 to TRBJ2-1; TRBD2 agrees at 9 bases. The V gene's germline CDR1 is SGHRS and CDR2 YFSETQ. V gave up 7 bases and J gave up 5 bases; unmatched junction bases: 10. The CDR3 consists of 15 residues. The CDR3 spells CASGRASGTHNEQFF. In DNA, the CDR3 is TGCGCCAGCGGGAGGGCTAGCGGGACCCACAATGAGCAGTTCTTC.

This CDR3 reads CASRRTGGNEQYF. The CDR3 DNA reads as TGTGCCAGCAGAAGGACAGGGGGCAACGAGCAGTACTTC. The genes are TRBV6-1 and TRBJ2-7; 11 bases match TRBD1. Looked up from germline, CDR1 is MNHNS and CDR2 is SASEGT. Trimming cost V 6 bases and J 5 bases; bases outside gene matches: 3. CDR3 length: 13 amino acids.

Only a few counts were recorded for this clone. The rearrangement uses TRBV6-1 and TRBJ2-4; a weak D match, TRBD2 (5 bases). The CDR3 is 12 amino acids. The V end was cut by 7 bases, the J end by 15 bases, with 19 bases between. Per germline, CDR1 MNHNS and CDR2 SASEGT. CDR3 DNA: TGTGCCAGCAACCTCTCCCGGGGTCCCATGTACTTC. This gives the protein CASNLSRGPMYF.

The J gene is TRBJ1-2, the V gene TRBV5-6; 9 bases match TRBD1. The ends lost 3 bases at V and 4 bases at J; junction bases unmatched: 7. Germline values: CDR1 SGHDT, CDR2 YYEEEE. The CDR3 contains 15 residues. For the CDR3, the DNA is TGTGCCAGCAGCTCTCCCGGGACAGGGTCCTATGGCTACACCTTC. It translates to CASSSPGTGSYGYTF.

This chain links TRBV7-9 with TRBJ2-3; tentative D call: TRBD1 (6 bases). Trimming stripped 2 bases from V and 1 base from J, with 10 bases between. Germline CDR1 and CDR2: SEHNR and FQNEAQ (reference sequence). This CDR3 region has 15 residues. CDR3 protein: CASSLNSGGTDTQYF. The CDR3 bases are TGTGCCAGCAGCTTAAACTCAGGGGGCACAGATACGCAGTATTTT.

In its sample, this clone was seen once. The genes are TRBV7-7 and TRBJ2-2; D is tentatively TRBD1 or TRBD2 (5 bases each). The CDR3 has 12 amino acids. Trimming cost V 7 bases and J 7 bases, with 10 bases left between them. From germline, CDR1 is SSHAT and CDR2 FNYEAQ (reference sequence). The CDR3 reads CASIGARGELFF. CDR3 coding DNA: TGTGCCAGCATCGGGGCTCGCGGGGAGCTGTTTTTT.

The J gene is TRBJ2-7, the V gene TRBV11-2; D is unclear. The CDR3 consists of 14 residues. Trimming shortened V by 5 bases and J by 1 base, and 12 bases separated the two germline ends. The germline CDR1 and CDR2 sequences are SGHAT and FQNNGV. CDR3: CASSPALSSYEQYF. In nucleotides, the CDR3 is TGTGCCAGCAGCCCCGCCCTCTCGTCCTACGAGCAGTACTTC.

Only one count was recorded for this clone. The chain is built from TRBV10-3 and TRBJ1-1, with 10 bases identical to TRBD1. Germline V gene data show CDR1 as ENHRY and CDR2 as SYGVKD. Unmatched junction bases numbered 6, after V lost 4 bases and J lost 1 base. This CDR3 contains 16 residues. CDR3 region: CAISGFGTGENTEAFF. The CDR3 DNA sequence: TGTGCCATCAGTGGGTTCGGGACAGGGGAGAACACTGAAGCTTTCTTT.

This clone was picked up a small number of times. This sequence joins TRBV28 and TRBJ2-5; possible D gene TRBD1, 7 bases. V lost 7 bases and J 7 bases, leaving 19 bases between the germline ends. The CDR3 extends over 14 amino acids. Germline CDR1 MDHEN, CDR2 SYDVKM. The CDR3 DNA reads as TGTGCCAGCATCGACAGGGCCGTCGGGGGGACCCAGTACTTC. This translates into CASIDRAVGGTQYF. The full variable domain, its missing parts supplied by reference TRBV28 and TRBJ2-5, is DVKVTQSSRYLVKRTGEKVFLECVQDMDHENMFWYRQDPGLGLRLIYFSYDVKMKEKGDIPEGYSVSREKKERFSLILESASTNQTSMYLCASIDRAVGGTQYFGPGTRLLVL.